This T cell receptor beta chain was obtained from a study of neurological immune-mediated disorders. Overall study context: Secondary progressive cases numbered 3 among the roughly 34 multiple sclerosis patients, while the other 31 were relapsing-remitting.

Unsorted libraries used 2 million PBMCs kept at -80 degrees C. Each CDR3 protein gets one entry after TCRdb re-called the 5' RACE reads with MiXCR. The sample has some 66,000 distinct CDR3 sequences, 4.5% seen once. This clonotype appeared a few times. This CDR3 is built from 15 residues. V was clipped by 2 bases and J by 1 base, with 12 bases between them. Germline V gives CDR1 KGHSH, CDR2 LQKENI. This receptor was obtained from a young man with multiple sclerosis. The sample comprised PBMCs. This chain connects TRBV18 to TRBJ2-7, with unresolved D. CDR3 amino acids: CASSPWTYGSYEQYF. CDR3 bases: TGTGCCAGCTCACCATGGACGTATGGGTCCTACGAGCAGTACTTC.